The clone carrying this T cell receptor beta chain has just one count. Germline assignment: CDR1 LNHDA and CDR2 SQIVND (reference sequence). Trimming removed 10 bases at V and 0 bases at J, with 13 bases between. The CDR3 has 14 residues. Cohort allocation depended upon clinical history that participants reported. This entry comes from a study of blood T cell repertoires in COVID-19. Whole-study context: Samples of COVID-19 (acute and convalescent) were obtained from the United States, Italy and Spain. Sources were T cells, B-cell-depleted T cells, or PBMCs; the material itself was cDNA or gDNA.

Authors' processing steps: Estimation of nucleated cell counts was performed using reference gene primer amplification. TCRdb's copy holds only in-frame clones and misses some; the assay was immunoSEQ multiplex PCR. V and J calls and clone size are given by that table; D and trimming were obtained from the DNA. The sample holds a few hundred thousand clones, roughly 89% seen once. The gene calls are TRBV19 and TRBJ2-1; maybe TRBD1 (6 bases). This sequence was found in a woman aged 50 to 60 who had been exposed to COVID-19. The material sequenced was PBMCs or T cells enriched from blood (not recorded which). CDR3 DNA: TGTGCCAAGACAGGATACCGCTCCTACAATGAGCAGTTCTTC. The encoded protein is CAKTGYRSYNEQFF.